These T cell receptor beta chains were read from a single sample in a study of cytotoxic CD8 clonotypes in ibrutinib-treated CLL. The protocol was immunoSEQ multiplex PCR, while the TCRdb copy is restricted to in-frame clones and leaves out a portion. The table lists tens of thousands of clones, about three quarters of them singletons. The specimen was PBMCs, collected after 12 months of ibrutinib treatment. The receptors were gathered from a human donor with chronic lymphocytic leukemia. Both conserved end residues are part of each CDR3. D genes are given only for firm matches. The size of a clone is reported for some rows only, either as once, few or many, or as a class for expanded clones.

NA	TRBD2	TRBV6-5	16	TRBJ2-1	TGTGCCAGCAGTTCGACTAGCGGGAACCCCTACAATGAGCAGTTCTTC	CASSSTSGNPYNEQFF
NA	TRBD2	TRBV10-3	16	TRBJ2-3	TGTGCCATCAGCCAGACTAGCGGGGGGGTCACAGATACGCAGTATTTT	CAISQTSGGVTDTQYF
NA	NA	TRBV19	15	TRBJ1-2	TGTGCCACACGATCTCGCGACAGGCCTTGGGATGGCTACACCTTC	CATRSRDRPWDGYTF
NA	NA	TRBV7-8	17	TRBJ2-1	TGTGCCAGCAGCTTTTACCTCCGGGACTTGAGCGACAATGAGCAGTTCTTC	CASSFYLRDLSDNEQFF
NA	NA	TRBV6-5	14	TRBJ2-7	TGTGCCAGCAGTCGGGACTGGCAAACCTACGAGCAGTACTTC	CASSRDWQTYEQYF
NA	NA	TRBV7-9	13	TRBJ2-7	TGTGCCAGCAGCAGCACCCTTGGGGGGGAGCAGTACTTC	CASSSTLGGEQYF
once	TRBD1	TRBV6-5	14	TRBJ1-2	TGTGCCAGCAGTGTAGAGGCAGGGGGCTATGGCTACACCTTC	CASSVEAGGYGYTF
NA	TRBD1	TRBV30	16	TRBJ1-5	TGTGCCTGGGGATATCCCGGGACAGTGCCTTATCAGCCCCAGCATTTT	CAWGYPGTVPYQPQHF
few	NA	TRBV19	14	TRBJ2-7	TGTGCCAGTAGTATTACAGGGATCAACTACGAGCAGTACTTC	CASSITGINYEQYF
NA	TRBD2	TRBV9	16	TRBJ2-5	TGTGCCAGCAGCCCAGGGACTAGCGGGAATGCGGAGACCCAGTACTTC	CASSPGTSGNAETQYF
few	TRBD2	TRBV7-9	17	TRBJ2-5	TGTGCCAGCAGCAAAGGGACGGCGGGAGGGCAACAAGAGACCCAGTACTTC	CASSKGTAGGQQETQYF
once	NA	TRBV18	13	TRBJ1-4	TGTGCCACTACAAGCGCAACTAATGAAAAACTGTTTTTT	CATTSATNEKLFF
NA	NA	TRBV6-5	14	TRBJ2-2	TGTGCCAGCAGTTACGACCAGGGTTCCGGGGAGCTGTTTTTT	CASSYDQGSGELFF
NA	NA	TRBV10-3	15	TRBJ2-2	TGTGCCATCAGTGACGGCGGACCGAACACCGGGGAGCTGGTTTTT	CAISDGGPNTGELVF
NA	NA	TRBV7-9	14	TRBJ1-5	TGTGCCAGCAGCTTAGGGGGGGTAGGGCAGCCCCAGCATTTT	CASSLGGVGQPQHF
NA	NA	TRBV19	14	TRBJ2-7	TGTGCCAGTAGTCTCGCGGTCTATGTCCACGAGCAGTACTTC	CASSLAVYVHEQYF
NA	TRBD1	TRBV5-4	13	TRBJ2-7	TGTGCCAGCAGCTTGGCAGGGACAGGCTTTCAGGGCTTC	CASSLAGTGFQGF
NA	TRBD2	TRBV28	16	TRBJ2-3	TGTGCCAGCAGTTTTAGTTCGGCGGGAGGAATAGATACGCAGTATTTT	CASSFSSAGGIDTQYF
NA	NA	TRBV27	14	TRBJ1-5	TGTGCCAGCAGTTTAAAGGGCAACAATCAGCCCCAGCATTTT	CASSLKGNNQPQHF
NA	NA	TRBV5-1	14	TRBJ2-3	TGCGCCAGCAGCTTGGAACAGCCCACAGATACGCAGTATTTT	CASSLEQPTDTQYF
NA	TRBD1	TRBV7-9	15	TRBJ2-7	TGTGCCAGCAGCTTCCAACAGGGGGGAAACTACGAGCAGTACTTC	CASSFQQGGNYEQYF
NA	NA	TRBV18	14	TRBJ2-2	TGTGCCAGCTCACCAAGTAAGGGCTTCGGGGAGCTGTTTTTT	CASSPSKGFGELFF
NA	NA	TRBV6-1	11	TRBJ2-7	TGTGCCAGCAGTTCCCGTCGGGAGCAGTACTTC	CASSSRREQYF
NA	NA	TRBV12-5	15	TRBJ2-1	TGTGCTAGCCCCGATGTGGGCCGGTCCTACAATGAGCAGTTCTTC	CASPDVGRSYNEQFF
NA	TRBD2	TRBV27	16	TRBJ2-1	TGTGCCAGCAGACAATTCGGGACTAGCGGGAGCTATGAGCAGTTCTTC	CASRQFGTSGSYEQFF
few	TRBD1	TRBV6-1	14	TRBJ2-7	TGTGCCAGCAGTGTCGACAGGGTATCCTACGAGCAGTACTTC	CASSVDRVSYEQYF
NA	NA	TRBV6-5	13	TRBJ2-1	TGTGCCAGCAGTTACTCGGTAAGGGATGAGCAGTTCTTC	CASSYSVRDEQFF
few	TRBD1	TRBV6-1	14	TRBJ2-3	TGTGCCAGCAGTACAGGGGATTACACAGATACGCAGTATTTT	CASSTGDYTDTQYF
NA	NA	TRBV6-1	14	TRBJ2-7	TGTGCCAGCAGTGAAATGTCAATTACCTACGAGCAGTACTTC	CASSEMSITYEQYF
NA	NA	TRBV6-5	14	TRBJ2-1	TGTGCCAGTTCGAGGAGGGAGGCATACAATGAGCAGTTCTTC	CASSRREAYNEQFF
few	NA	TRBV5-6	11	TRBJ1-2	TGTGCCAGCAGCTTTAATTCCGGCTACACCTTC	CASSFNSGYTF